A selection of T cell receptor beta chains follows, all from one sample in a study of cytomegalovirus exposure and HLA in healthy donors. TCRdb's table, derived via immunoSEQ multiplex PCR, lists solely in-frame clones and lacks some. The table shows around 200,000 clones, with 75% to 85% occurring only once. The sequenced material came from PBMCs. Receptor source: a young woman in good health and CMV-seronegative. CDR3s include the opening cysteine and the closing phenylalanine or tryptophan.

CASSLGGTSLNEQFF	TRBV2	TRBJ2-1
CASSLWLQRFRDQPQHF	TRBV28	TRBJ1-5
CASSLPPGQQYGYTF	TRBV28	TRBJ1-2
CSVVTGGNTEAFF	TRBV29-1	TRBJ1-1
CSARDRRTYEQYF	TRBV29-1	TRBJ2-7
CASSSAGSTYGYTF	TRBV27	TRBJ1-2
CASSPRGPGNYGYTF	TRBV7-8	TRBJ1-2
CASSRGQKYEQYF	TRBV10-1	TRBJ2-7
CASSLEDRGNQPQHF	TRBV7-6	TRBJ1-5
CSVEVQGGHTEAFF	TRBV29-1	TRBJ1-1
CAIRQGGEGETQYF	TRBV10-3	TRBJ2-5
CASSRTGFYEQYF	TRBV5-8	TRBJ2-7
CASSLGATWLADTQYF	TRBV7-9	TRBJ2-3
CASSQPLRSGNTIYF	TRBV23-1	TRBJ1-3
CASSDGGAPQETQYF	TRBV9	TRBJ2-5
CASGQGYTGELFF	TRBV6-5	TRBJ2-2
CATRGTSGETQYF	TRBV10-3	TRBJ2-5
CASSFRLASEQYF	TRBV27	TRBJ2-7
CASSLGLAIQETQYF	TRBV5-1	TRBJ2-5
CASPREDYEQYF	TRBV6-4	-
CASTLGPRNTIYF	TRBV7-8	TRBJ1-3
CASRTGITEAFF	TRBV5-6	TRBJ1-1
CASSTDRGYEQYF	TRBV27	TRBJ2-7
CASSWSGSDNYGYTF	TRBV5-1	TRBJ1-2
CASSYSGTGGQETQYF	TRBV6-5	TRBJ2-5
CASSFLQQETQYF	TRBV28	TRBJ2-5
CSVEEDRTYEQYF	TRBV29-1	-
CASSLGQENAYTF	TRBV11-2	TRBJ1-2
CASRLRAQPNSPLHF	TRBV6-5	TRBJ1-6
CASSPLPRLANIGELFF	TRBV7-3	TRBJ2-2
CATSSAGSQPQHF	TRBV15	TRBJ1-5
CASSQLTGASEAFF	TRBV14	TRBJ1-1
CASTPPGLENTEAFF	TRBV6-5	TRBJ1-1
CASGLGSWGEETQYF	TRBV12-5	TRBJ2-5
CASSKGQDTGGYTF	TRBV7-2	TRBJ1-2
CASSPTVTEAFF	TRBV6-5	TRBJ1-1
CASNPGQNTEQYF	TRBV28	TRBJ2-7
CASSLGDLIYEQYF	TRBV7-9	TRBJ2-7
CASSAPGADEQYF	TRBV25-1	TRBJ2-7
CASTMDRYEQYF	TRBV6-1	-
CASSPGSGPQHF	TRBV5-1	TRBJ1-5
CAWSRGRYEQYF	TRBV30	TRBJ2-7
CTSSQVWRDTQYF	TRBV1	TRBJ2-3